This T cell receptor beta chain emerged from a study of Graves' ophthalmopathy and Graves' hyperthyroidism. The CDR3 runs to 14 residues. CDR1 is MNHEY and CDR2 is SVGEGT in the germline V gene. V lost 4 bases to trimming and J lost 9 bases; unmatched junction nucleotides: 2. As the template, RNA transcripts were used to amplify TCR beta CDR3 regions. First-round RT-PCR used HTBI primers; second-round multiplex PCR followed. Each CDR3 protein gets one entry after TCRdb re-called the multiplex PCR reads with MiXCR. This sample has 360,000 or so distinct CDR3 sequences, with 15% to 20% found just once. This clonotype was sampled from a woman under 30 with Graves' ophthalmopathy. Material: peripheral blood. The chain links TRBV6-2 or TRBV6-3 to TRBJ2-5; 16 nucleotides line up with TRBD2. CDR3 sequence (DNA): TGTGCCAGCAGTTCCGGGACTAGCGGGGGGGCCCAGTACTTC. It is translated as CASSSGTSGGAQYF.